Below are 9 T cell receptor beta chains sequenced from a single sample in a study of T-cell memory formation after mild COVID-19. TCRdb ran MiXCR on the 5' RACE reads and lists one entry per CDR3 protein. Among roughly 200,000 distinct CDR3 sequences, about 22% were seen once, and the ten largest hold around 23%. Material: PBMCs or a T cell subset sorted from them (not recorded which). These receptors came from an adult woman who had mild COVID-19 (a few samples of this study predate the infection). Cell type and time point are not known.

This chain joins TRBV7-9 and TRBJ2-7; D assignment may be TRBD1 or TRBD2 (5 bases each). Germline CDR1 reads SEHNR; CDR2 reads FQNEAQ (reference sequence). This CDR3 is 13 amino acids long. The V gene lost 6 bases and the J gene lost 5 bases, with 14 bases spanning the gap. The CDR3 coding sequence is TGTGCCAGCAGTCAGAGGGGCGGCGACGAGCAGTACTTC. This translates into CASSQRGGDEQYF.

The chain is built from TRBV23-1 and TRBJ1-6; 10 bases are shared with TRBD1. Being an ORF, TRBV23-1 has a function that is uncertain. This CDR3 region has 17 residues. V shed 0 bases and J 7 bases; nucleotides not matched to a gene: 6. The CDR3 reads CASSQSGDRGLNSPLHF. The DNA of the CDR3 is TGCGCCAGCAGTCAATCTGGTGACAGGGGGCTGAATTCACCCCTCCACTTT.

This clonotype was counted once. The V call is TRBV7-3, the J call TRBJ1-2, with D maybe TRBD1 (6 bases). Germline loops: CDR1 SGHTA, CDR2 FQGTGA. This CDR3 comprises 15 residues. V lost 1 base, J lost 4 bases, and 13 bases lay in between. The CDR3 DNA is TGTGCCAGCAGCTTAAATGGACAGTGGACCTATGGCTACACCTTC. This encodes CASSLNGQWTYGYTF.

V usage is TRBV7-9 and J usage is TRBJ2-1; D may be TRBD2 (5 bases). CDR1 and CDR2 from the germline V gene are SEHNR and FQNEAQ (reference sequence). V shed 0 bases and J shed 2 bases, with 8 bases lying between them. The CDR3 length is 15 residues. The DNA for the CDR3 is TGTGCCAGCAGCTTAGCGGAGCGGACCTACAATGAGCAGTTCTTC. Translated: CASSLAERTYNEQFF.

The chain combines TRBV7-9 with TRBJ1-6, with 7 bases fitting TRBD1. Germline V gene data show CDR1 as SEHNR and CDR2 as FQNEAQ (reference sequence). V lost 4 bases to trimming and J lost 6 bases; unmatched junction nucleotides: 15. This CDR3 region has 18 residues. The CDR3 is CASSSLTGTDLLNSPLHF. CDR3 DNA: TGTGCCAGCAGCTCCCTCACCGGGACAGACCTCCTTAATTCACCCCTCCACTTT.

The sample holds a few counts of this clonotype. The chain joins TRBV11-2 to TRBJ2-3; TRBD2 matches 11 bases. Per germline, CDR1 SGHAT and CDR2 FQNNGV. The CDR3 has 15 residues. Unmatched junction bases numbered 3, after V lost 6 bases and J lost 1 base. The CDR3 nucleotides read TGTGCCAGCAGTCCACTAGCGGGGGGCACAGATACGCAGTATTTT. It yields the protein CASSPLAGGTDTQYF.

This clonotype was seen a handful of times. The V gene is TRBV4-2, the J gene TRBJ2-1; the D call may be TRBD1 or TRBD2 (6 bases each). Germline CDR1 reads LGHNA; CDR2 reads YNFKEQ. This CDR3 is 18 amino acids long. V shed 1 base and J shed 0 bases, with 16 bases lying between them. The CDR3 nucleotides are TGTGCCAGCAGCCAAGGGGGGGACATTCACTACTCCTACAATGAGCAGTTCTTC. Protein product: CASSQGGDIHYSYNEQFF.

The V call is TRBV12-3 or TRBV12-4, the J call TRBJ1-5; D is ambiguous. Trimming removed 7 bases from V and 6 bases from J, with 16 bases in between. The CDR3 spans 14 residues. CDR3 nucleotides: TGTGCCAGCACGAGGTACGCAGTTTCTCAGCCCCAGCATTTT. Amino acids: CASTRYAVSQPQHF.

The V call is TRBV6-1, the J call TRBJ2-7; 7 bases align to TRBD2. Germline values: CDR1 MNHNS, CDR2 SASEGT. This CDR3 region has 15 residues. J gave up 2 bases and V 0 bases, and 4 bases lay outside the gene matches. The CDR3 loop is CASSEASGWAYEQYF. DNA of the CDR3: TGTGCCAGCAGTGAAGCTAGCGGGTGGGCCTACGAGCAGTACTTC.